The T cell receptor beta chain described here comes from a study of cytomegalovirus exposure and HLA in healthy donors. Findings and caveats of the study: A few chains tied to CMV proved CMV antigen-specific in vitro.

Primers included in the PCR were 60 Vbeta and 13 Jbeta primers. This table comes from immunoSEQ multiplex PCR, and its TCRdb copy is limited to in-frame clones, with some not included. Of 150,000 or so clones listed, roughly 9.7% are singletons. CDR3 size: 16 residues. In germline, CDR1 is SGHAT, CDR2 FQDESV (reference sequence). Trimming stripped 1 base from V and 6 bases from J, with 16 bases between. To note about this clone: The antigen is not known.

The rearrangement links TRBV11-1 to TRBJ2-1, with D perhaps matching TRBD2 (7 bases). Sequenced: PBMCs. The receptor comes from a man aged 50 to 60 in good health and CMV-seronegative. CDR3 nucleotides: TGTGCCAGCAGCTTAGAGGGTTCAGGGGAGGGCAATGAGCAGTTCTTC. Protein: CASSLEGSGEGNEQFF.